The subject of this entry is one TCR beta chain. Its specificity is unknown. Each CDR3 protein is one row after TCRdb ran MiXCR on the 5' RACE reads. The table has approximately 340,000 distinct CDR3 sequences, about 8.7% seen once. This entry is derived from a study of T cells after yellow fever vaccination. General study points: Reappearing after the booster were most of the clones from primary vaccination (about 95% CD4, roughly 86% CD8). High-abundance clonotypes from the bulk population could contaminate FACS-sorted repertoires.

Material: PBMCs, obtained on the day of the first yellow fever vaccination. This TCR was recovered from a man between 18 and 35 years old who received the YFV17D yellow fever vaccine.

The CDR3 sequence: CASSLTGTGASEQFF. CDR3 bases: TGTGCCAGCAGTCTAACCGGGACAGGGGCTAGTGAGCAGTTCTTC. This chain joins TRBV28 and TRBJ2-1; the match to TRBD1 covers 10 bases. Germline V gives CDR1 MDHEN, CDR2 SYDVKM. Unmatched junction bases numbered 10, after V lost 5 bases and J lost 9 bases. The CDR3 runs to 15 residues.